Each of the 14 T cell receptor beta chains below was sequenced from the same sample in a study of graft-versus-host responses after intestinal transplantation. Labeling with CFSE marked around 200,000 responder cells, which were plated with around 200,000 irradiated, violet-dye-labeled stimulator cells. The data were produced by immunoSEQ multiplex PCR, yet TCRdb's version contains in-frame clones alone and is incomplete. The sample records under 20,000 clones, about two fifths being singletons. Here the sequenced sample was alloreactive CD8+ T cells from a mixed lymphocyte reaction culture, taken before intestinal transplant. Subset indicated: CFSE-low proliferating T cells sorted from approximately six-day pre-transplant mixed lymphocyte reaction (GvH or HvG direction). These receptor sequences come from a human patient who received an intestinal transplant.

This clone was detected a few times. The gene calls are TRBV5-1 and TRBJ2-1, with D uncertain. Germline V gene sequence: CDR1 SGHRS, CDR2 YFSETQ. The CDR3 is 15 residues long. V lost 0 bases to trimming and J lost 0 bases, with 7 bases between them. CDR3 in DNA: TGCGCCAGCAGCTTGGTCCTGAGCTCCTACAATGAGCAGTTCTTC. It codes for CASSLVLSSYNEQFF.

This clone was picked up one time. The chain is built from TRBV30 and TRBJ2-5; 14 positions match TRBD2. The length of the CDR3 is 21 residues. Per germline, CDR1 GTSNPN and CDR2 SVGIG (reference sequence). Losses at the gene ends were 3 bases for V and 5 bases for J; bases not matched to a gene: 23. The CDR3 sequence is CAWRVLEGGLAGVELEETQYF. The CDR3 DNA is TGTGCCTGGAGGGTACTTGAGGGGGGACTAGCGGGAGTTGAGTTGGAGGAGACCCAGTACTTC.

As regards this clone: This sample also contains other DNA sequences that code for the same CDR3. V gene TRBV27 combines with J gene TRBJ2-7; TRBD2 agrees at 7 bases. Trimming cost V 3 bases and J 4 bases; bases outside gene matches: 6. CDR3 size: 14 residues. CDR1 is MNHEY, CDR2 SMNVEV, per germline (reference sequence). The CDR3: CASSFGGVGYEQYF. The DNA for the CDR3 is TGTGCCAGCAGTTTTGGGGGGGTTGGGTACGAGCAGTACTTC.

Comment on this clone: The DNA is omitted, as the CDR3 cannot be located on it reliably, and the CDR3 follows TCRdb's listing. The chain links TRBV7-9 to TRBJ2-7; TRBD2 was called by the table and not checked on the DNA. The CDR3 totals 15 residues, both ends included. CDR1 SEHNR and CDR2 FQNEAQ come from the germline V gene (reference sequence). CDR3 sequence reads: CASSFGAGSSYEQYF.

The chain couples TRBV10-3 to TRBJ2-5, with TRBD2 matching 9 bases. The CDR3 has 15 residues. Trimming removed 11 bases from V and 5 bases from J; junction bases left unmatched: 15. Germline CDR1 reads ENHRY; CDR2 reads SYGVKD. CDR3 DNA: TGTGCCTCCGGCCCGACTAGCGGAGAGGGGGAGACCCAGTACTTC. It encodes CASGPTSGEGETQYF.

This clone came up a few times. The chain recombines TRBV28 with TRBJ2-7; 7 nucleotides match TRBD2. The CDR3 covers 12 residues. J lost 6 bases, V lost 2 bases, and 1 base had no gene match. Germline V gene data show CDR1 as MDHEN and CDR2 as SYDVKM. CDR3 sequence (DNA): TGTGCCAGCAGTTTAGGCGGGGGCGAGCAGTACTTC. Translated: CASSLGGGEQYF.

This clone was seen only a few times. The gene calls are TRBV29-1 and TRBJ2-2; D uncertain. There are 12 residues in the CDR3. The V end lost 4 bases, the J end lost 5 bases, and 8 bases lay between the germline ends. Looked up from germline, CDR1 is SQVTM and CDR2 is ANQGSEA. The CDR3: CSVVSITGELFF. Written as DNA, the CDR3 is TGCAGCGTTGTATCCATTACCGGGGAGCTGTTTTTT.

The chain links TRBV4-1 to TRBJ1-1; D perhaps matches TRBD1 (5 bases). CDR3 length: 14 amino acids. V was pared by 1 base and J by 3 bases, with 9 bases between. The germline V gene has CDR1 MGHRA and CDR2 YSYEKL. For the CDR3, the DNA is TGCGCCAGCAGCCAAGGGGGAGGGGACACTGAAGCTTTCTTT. It specifies CASSQGGGDTEAFF.

This chain connects TRBV29-1 to TRBJ2-3; 7 bases agree with TRBD1. This CDR3 region has 15 residues. The V gene's germline CDR1 is SQVTM and CDR2 ANQGSEA. The junction had 8 bases not matched to a gene; V was cut back by 3 bases and J by 2 bases. CDR3 in amino acids: CSVDDRGQTTDTQYF. The CDR3 region has the DNA TGCAGCGTTGACGATCGGGGACAGACCACAGATACGCAGTATTTT.

The rearrangement joins TRBV7-8 to TRBJ2-1; D uncertain. The germline V gene has CDR1 SGHVS and CDR2 FQNEAQ. V lost 8 bases, J lost 0 bases, and 8 bases lay in between. The CDR3 runs 13 residues. The CDR3 is CASAYSSYNEQFF. The CDR3 nucleotides are TGTGCCAGCGCGTATAGCTCCTACAATGAGCAGTTCTTC.

This clone was found a few times. CDR3 DNA sequence: TGTGCCAGCAGCCAGACTCTCTACAATGAGCAGTTCTTC. Amino acids: CASSQTLYNEQFF. The V and J genes are TRBV6-6 and TRBJ2-1; D gene uncertain. CDR1 is MNHNY, CDR2 SVGAGI, per germline (reference sequence). V lost 6 bases and J 3 bases, leaving 9 bases between the germline ends. The CDR3 totals 13 residues.

V is TRBV10-1 and J is TRBJ1-5, with D unresolved. Per germline, CDR1 WNHNN and CDR2 SYGVQD (reference sequence). V was trimmed by 1 base and J by 0 bases, leaving 7 bases between them. This CDR3 region has 15 residues. The CDR3 protein is CASSEWGGSNQPQHF. As DNA, the CDR3 is TGCGCCAGCAGTGAGTGGGGAGGTAGCAATCAGCCCCAGCATTTT.

This clone showed up just once. No DNA is shown, since the ends of the CDR3 on it are uncertain; the CDR3 is the one TCRdb lists. The rearrangement joins TRBV27 to TRBJ1-2. Counting both end residues, the CDR3 totals 16 amino acids. Germline CDR1 and CDR2: MNHEY and SMNVEV (reference sequence). This CDR3 reads CASSLSGQFFGYGYTF.

The V call is TRBV6-5, the J call TRBJ1-2; D may be TRBD1 (5 bases). This CDR3 contains 13 residues. The germline CDR1 and CDR2 sequences are MNHEY and SVGAGI. The V and J ends lost 6 bases and 4 bases respectively, with 12 bases between them. The CDR3 sequence is CASSRDCSYGYTF. As DNA, the CDR3 is TGTGCCAGCAGCCGGGACTGCAGCTATGGCTACACCTTC.